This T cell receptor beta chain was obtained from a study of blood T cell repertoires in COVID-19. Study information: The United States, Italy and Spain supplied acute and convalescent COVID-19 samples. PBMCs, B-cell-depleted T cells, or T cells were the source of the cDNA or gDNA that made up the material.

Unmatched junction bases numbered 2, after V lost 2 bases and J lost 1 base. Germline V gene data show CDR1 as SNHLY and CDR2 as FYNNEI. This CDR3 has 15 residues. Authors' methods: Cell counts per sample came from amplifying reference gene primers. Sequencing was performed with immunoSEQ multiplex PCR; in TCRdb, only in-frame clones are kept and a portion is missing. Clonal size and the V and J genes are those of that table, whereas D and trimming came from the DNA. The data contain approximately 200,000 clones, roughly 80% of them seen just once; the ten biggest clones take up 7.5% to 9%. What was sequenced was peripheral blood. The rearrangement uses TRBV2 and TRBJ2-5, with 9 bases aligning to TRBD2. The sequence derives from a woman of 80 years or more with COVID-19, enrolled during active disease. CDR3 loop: CASSERRGGQETQYF. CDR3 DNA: TGTGCCAGCAGTGAACGGCGGGGGGGCCAAGAGACCCAGTACTTC.